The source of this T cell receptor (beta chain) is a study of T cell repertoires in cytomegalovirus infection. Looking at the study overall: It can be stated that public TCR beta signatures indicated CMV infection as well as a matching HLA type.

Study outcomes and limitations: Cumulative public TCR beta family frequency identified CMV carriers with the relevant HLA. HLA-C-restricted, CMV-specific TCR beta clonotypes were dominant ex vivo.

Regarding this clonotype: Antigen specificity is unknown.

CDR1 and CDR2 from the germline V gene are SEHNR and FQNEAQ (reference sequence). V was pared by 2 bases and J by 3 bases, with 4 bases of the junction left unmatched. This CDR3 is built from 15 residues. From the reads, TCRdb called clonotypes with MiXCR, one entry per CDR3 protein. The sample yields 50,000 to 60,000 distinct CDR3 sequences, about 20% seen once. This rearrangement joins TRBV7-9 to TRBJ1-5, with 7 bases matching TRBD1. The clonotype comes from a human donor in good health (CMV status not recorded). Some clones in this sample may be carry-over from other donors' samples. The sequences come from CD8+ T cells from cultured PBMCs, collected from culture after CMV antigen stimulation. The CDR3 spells CASSLLGQANQPQHF. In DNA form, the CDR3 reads TGTGCCAGCAGCTTATTAGGACAGGCCAATCAGCCCCAGCATTTT.